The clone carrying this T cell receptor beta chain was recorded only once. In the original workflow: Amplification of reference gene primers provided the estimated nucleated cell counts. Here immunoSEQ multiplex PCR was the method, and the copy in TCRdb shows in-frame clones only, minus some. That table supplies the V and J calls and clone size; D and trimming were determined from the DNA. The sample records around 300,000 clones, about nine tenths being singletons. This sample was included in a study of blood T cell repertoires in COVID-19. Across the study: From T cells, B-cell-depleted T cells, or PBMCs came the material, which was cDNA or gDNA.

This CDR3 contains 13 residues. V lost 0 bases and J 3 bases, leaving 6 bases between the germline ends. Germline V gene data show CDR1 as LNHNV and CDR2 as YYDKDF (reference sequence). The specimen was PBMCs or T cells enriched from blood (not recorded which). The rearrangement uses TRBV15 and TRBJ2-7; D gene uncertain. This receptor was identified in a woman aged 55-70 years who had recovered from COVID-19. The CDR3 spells CATSRDRGYEQYF. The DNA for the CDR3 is TGTGCCACCAGCAGAGATAGAGGCTACGAGCAGTACTTC.